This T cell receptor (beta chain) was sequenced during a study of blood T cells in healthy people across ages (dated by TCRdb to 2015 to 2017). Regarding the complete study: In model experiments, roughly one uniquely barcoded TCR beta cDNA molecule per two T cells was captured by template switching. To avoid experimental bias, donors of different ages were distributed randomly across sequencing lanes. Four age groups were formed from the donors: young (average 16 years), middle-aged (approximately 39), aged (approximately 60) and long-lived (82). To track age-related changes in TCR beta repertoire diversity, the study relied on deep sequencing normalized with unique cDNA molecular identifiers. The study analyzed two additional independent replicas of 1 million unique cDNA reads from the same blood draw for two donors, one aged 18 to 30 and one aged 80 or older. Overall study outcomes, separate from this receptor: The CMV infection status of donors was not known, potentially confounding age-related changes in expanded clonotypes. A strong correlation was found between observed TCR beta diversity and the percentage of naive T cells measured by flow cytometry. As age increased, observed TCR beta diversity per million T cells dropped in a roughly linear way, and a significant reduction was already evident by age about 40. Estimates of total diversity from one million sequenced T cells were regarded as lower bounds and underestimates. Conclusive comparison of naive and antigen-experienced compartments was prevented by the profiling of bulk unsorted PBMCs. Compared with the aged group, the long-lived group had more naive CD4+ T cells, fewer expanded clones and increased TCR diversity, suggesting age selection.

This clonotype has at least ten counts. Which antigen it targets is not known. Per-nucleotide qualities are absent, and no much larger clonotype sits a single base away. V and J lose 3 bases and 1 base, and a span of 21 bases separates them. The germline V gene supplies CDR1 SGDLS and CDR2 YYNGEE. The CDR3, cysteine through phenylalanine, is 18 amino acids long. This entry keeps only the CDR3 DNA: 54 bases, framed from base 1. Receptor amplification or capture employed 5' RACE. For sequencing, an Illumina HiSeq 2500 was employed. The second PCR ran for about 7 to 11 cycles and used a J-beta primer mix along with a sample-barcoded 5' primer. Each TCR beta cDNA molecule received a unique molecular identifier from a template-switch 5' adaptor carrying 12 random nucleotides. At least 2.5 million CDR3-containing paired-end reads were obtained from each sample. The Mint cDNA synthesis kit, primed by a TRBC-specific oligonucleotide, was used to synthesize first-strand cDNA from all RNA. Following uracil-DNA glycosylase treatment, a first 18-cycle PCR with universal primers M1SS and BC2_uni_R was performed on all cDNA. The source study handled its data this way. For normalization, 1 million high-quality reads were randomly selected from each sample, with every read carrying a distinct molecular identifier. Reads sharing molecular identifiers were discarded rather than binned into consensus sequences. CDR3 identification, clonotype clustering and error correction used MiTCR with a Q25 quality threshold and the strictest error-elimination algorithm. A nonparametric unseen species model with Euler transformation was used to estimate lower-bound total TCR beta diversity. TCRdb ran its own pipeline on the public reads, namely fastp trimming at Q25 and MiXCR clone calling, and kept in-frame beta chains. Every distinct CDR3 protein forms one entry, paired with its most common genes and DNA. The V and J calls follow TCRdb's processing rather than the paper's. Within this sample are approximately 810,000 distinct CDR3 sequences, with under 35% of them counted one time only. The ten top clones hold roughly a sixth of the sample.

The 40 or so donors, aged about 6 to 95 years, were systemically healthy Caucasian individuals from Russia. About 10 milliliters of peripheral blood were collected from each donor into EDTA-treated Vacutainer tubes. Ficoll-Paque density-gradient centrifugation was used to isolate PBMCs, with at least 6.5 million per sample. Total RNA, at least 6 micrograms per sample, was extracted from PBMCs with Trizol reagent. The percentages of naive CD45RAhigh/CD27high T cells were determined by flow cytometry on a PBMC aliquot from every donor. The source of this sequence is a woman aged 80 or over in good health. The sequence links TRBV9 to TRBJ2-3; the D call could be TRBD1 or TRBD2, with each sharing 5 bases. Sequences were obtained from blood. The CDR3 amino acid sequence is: CASSARIRDPGGTDTQYF. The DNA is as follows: TGTGCCAGCAGCGCACGCATCCGGGACCCTGGAGGCACAGATACGCAGTATTTT.